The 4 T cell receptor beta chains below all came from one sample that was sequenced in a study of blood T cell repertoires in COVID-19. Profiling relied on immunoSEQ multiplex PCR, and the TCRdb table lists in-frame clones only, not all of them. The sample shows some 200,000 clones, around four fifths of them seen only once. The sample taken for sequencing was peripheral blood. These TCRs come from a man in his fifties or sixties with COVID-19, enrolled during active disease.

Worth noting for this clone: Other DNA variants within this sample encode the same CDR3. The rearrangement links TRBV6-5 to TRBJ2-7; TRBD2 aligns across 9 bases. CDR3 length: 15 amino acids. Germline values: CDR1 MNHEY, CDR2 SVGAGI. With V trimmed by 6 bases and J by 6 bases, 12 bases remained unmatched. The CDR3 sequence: CASRRTLAGTPEQYF. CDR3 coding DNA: TGTGCCAGCAGACGTACCCTAGCGGGGACCCCCGAGCAGTACTTC.

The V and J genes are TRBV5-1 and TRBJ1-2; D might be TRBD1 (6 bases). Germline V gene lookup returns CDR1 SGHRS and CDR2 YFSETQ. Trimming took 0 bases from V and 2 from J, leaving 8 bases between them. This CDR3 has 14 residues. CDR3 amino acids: CASSLEGTNYGYTF. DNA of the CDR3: TGCGCCAGCAGCTTGGAGGGGACAAACTATGGCTACACCTTC. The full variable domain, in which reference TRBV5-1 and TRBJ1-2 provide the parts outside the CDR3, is KAGVTQTPRYLIKTRGQQVTLSCSPISGHRSVSWYQQTPGQGLQFLFEYFSETQRNKGNFPGRFSGRQFSNSRSEMNVSTLELGDSALYLCASSLEGTNYGYTFGSGTRLTVV.

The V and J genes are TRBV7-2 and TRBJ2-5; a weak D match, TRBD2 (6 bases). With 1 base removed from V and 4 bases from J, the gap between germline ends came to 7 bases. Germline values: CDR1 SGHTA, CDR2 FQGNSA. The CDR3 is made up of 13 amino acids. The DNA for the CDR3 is TGTGCCAGCAGCTTAGGGAGGGCAGAGACCCAGTACTTC. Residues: CASSLGRAETQYF.

The CDR3, as DNA: TGTGCCAGCAGACCGAGACAGGGGAGGGACGGGGAGCTGTTTTTT. Its protein product is CASRPRQGRDGELFF. The V and J genes are TRBV7-3 and TRBJ2-2; the D gene is possibly TRBD1 (8 bases). This CDR3 contains 15 residues. Trimming stripped 6 bases from V and 7 bases from J, with 18 bases between. Germline loops: CDR1 SGHTA, CDR2 FQGTGA. Full variable domain (remainder filled in from reference TRBV7-3 and TRBJ2-2): GAGVSQTPSNKVTEKGKYVELRCDPISGHTALYWYRQSLGQGPEFLIYFQGTGAADDSGLPNDRFFAVRPEGSVSTLKIQRTERGDSAVYLCASRPRQGRDGELFFGEGSRLTVL.